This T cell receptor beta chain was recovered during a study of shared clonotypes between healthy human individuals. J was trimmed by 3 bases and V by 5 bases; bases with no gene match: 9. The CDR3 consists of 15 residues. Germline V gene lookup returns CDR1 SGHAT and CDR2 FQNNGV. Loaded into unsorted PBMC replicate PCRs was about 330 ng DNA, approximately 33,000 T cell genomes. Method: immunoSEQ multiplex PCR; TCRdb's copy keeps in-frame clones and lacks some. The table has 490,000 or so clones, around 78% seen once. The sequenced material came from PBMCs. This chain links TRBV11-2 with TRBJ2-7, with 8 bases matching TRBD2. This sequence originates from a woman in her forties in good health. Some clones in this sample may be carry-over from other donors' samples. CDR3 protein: CASSPRASGFYEQYF. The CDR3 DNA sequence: TGTGCCAGCAGCCCACGGGCTAGCGGGTTCTACGAGCAGTACTTC.